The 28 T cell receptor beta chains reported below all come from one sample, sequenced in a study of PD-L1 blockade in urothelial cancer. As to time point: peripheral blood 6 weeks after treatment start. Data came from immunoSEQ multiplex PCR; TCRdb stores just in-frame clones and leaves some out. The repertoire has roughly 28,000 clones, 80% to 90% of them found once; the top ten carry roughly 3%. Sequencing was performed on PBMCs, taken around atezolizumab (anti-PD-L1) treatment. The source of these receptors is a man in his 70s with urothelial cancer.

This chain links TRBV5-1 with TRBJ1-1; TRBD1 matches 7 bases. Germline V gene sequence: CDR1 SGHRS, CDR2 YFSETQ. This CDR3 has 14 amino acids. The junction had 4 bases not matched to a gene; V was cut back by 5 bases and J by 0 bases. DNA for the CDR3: TGCGCCAGCAGAGAGACAGGGTTGAACACTGAAGCTTTCTTT. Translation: CASRETGLNTEAFF.

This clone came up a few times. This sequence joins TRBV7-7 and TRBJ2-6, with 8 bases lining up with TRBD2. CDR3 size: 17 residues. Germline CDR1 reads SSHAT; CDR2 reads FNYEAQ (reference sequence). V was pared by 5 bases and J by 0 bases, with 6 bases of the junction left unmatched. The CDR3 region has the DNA TGTGCCAGCAGCGCTAACCGGGGGGGCTCTGGGGCCAACGTCCTGACTTTC. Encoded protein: CASSANRGGSGANVLTF.

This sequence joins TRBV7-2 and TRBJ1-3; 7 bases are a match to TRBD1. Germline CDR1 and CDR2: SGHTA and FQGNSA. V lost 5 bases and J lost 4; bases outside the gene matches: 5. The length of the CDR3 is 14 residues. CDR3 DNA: TGTGCCAGCAGCCCAGGGACAGCAGGAAACACCATATATTTT. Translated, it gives CASSPGTAGNTIYF.

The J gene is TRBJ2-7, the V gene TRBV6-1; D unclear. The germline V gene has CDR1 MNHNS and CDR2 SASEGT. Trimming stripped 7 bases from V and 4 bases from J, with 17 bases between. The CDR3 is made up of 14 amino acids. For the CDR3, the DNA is TGTGCCAGCACCCGCGAACGGTTAAGTTACGAGCAGTACTTC. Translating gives CASTRERLSYEQYF.

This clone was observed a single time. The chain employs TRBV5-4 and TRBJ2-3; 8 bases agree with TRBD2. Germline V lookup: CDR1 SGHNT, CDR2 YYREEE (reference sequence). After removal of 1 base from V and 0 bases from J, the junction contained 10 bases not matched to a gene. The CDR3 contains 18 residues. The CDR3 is CASSLKSGGRSSTDTQYF. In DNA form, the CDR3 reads TGTGCCAGCAGCTTGAAATCGGGGGGGCGGTCTAGCACAGATACGCAGTATTTT.

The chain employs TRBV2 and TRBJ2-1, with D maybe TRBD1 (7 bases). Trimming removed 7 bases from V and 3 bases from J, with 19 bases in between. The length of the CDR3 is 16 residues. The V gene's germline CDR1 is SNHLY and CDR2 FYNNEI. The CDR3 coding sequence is TGTGCCAGCACCCTCGGAGGGGGCAGGGACTACAATGAGCAGTTCTTC. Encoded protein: CASTLGGGRDYNEQFF.

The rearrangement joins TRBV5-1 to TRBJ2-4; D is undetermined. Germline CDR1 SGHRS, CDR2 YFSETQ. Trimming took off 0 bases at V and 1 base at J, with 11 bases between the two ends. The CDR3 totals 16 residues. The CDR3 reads CASSLGQALAKNIQYF. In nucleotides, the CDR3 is TGCGCCAGCAGCTTGGGGCAGGCTTTGGCCAAAAACATTCAGTACTTC.

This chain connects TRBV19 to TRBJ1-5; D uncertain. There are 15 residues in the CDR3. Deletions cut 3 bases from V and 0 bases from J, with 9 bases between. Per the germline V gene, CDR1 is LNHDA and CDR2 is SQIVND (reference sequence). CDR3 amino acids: CASSIGQHSNQPQHF. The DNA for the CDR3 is TGTGCCAGTAGTATTGGGCAGCATAGCAATCAGCCCCAGCATTTT.

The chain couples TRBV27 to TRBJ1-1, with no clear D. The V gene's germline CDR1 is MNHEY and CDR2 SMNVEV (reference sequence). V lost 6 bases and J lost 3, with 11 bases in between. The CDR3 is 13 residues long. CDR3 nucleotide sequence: TGTGCCAGCAGCCTAAGGCAGGACACTGAAGCTTTCTTT. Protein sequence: CASSLRQDTEAFF.

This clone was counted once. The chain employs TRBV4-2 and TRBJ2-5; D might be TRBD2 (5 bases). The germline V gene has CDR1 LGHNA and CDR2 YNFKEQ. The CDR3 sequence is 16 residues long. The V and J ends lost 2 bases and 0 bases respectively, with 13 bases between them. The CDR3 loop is CASSQLPLVYQETQYF. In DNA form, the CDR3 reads TGTGCCAGCAGCCAACTCCCACTAGTGTACCAAGAGACCCAGTACTTC.

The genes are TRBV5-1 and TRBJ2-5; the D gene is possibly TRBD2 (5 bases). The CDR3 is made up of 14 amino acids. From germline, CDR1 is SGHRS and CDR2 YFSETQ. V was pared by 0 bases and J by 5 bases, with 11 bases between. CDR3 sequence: CASSLGRSGETQYF. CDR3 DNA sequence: TGCGCCAGCAGCTTGGGTCGGTCGGGGGAGACCCAGTACTTC.

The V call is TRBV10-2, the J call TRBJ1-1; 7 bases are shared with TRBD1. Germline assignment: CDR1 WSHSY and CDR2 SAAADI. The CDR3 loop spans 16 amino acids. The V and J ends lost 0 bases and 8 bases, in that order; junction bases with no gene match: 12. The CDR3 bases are TGCGCCAGCAGTGAGTCCTACGGAACCGGGACAGACGAAGCTTTCTTT. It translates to CASSESYGTGTDEAFF.

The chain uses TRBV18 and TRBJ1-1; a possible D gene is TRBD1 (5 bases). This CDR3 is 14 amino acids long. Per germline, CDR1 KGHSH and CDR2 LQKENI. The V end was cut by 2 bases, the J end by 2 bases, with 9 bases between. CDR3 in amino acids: CASSPSRANTEAFF. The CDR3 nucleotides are TGTGCCAGCTCACCAAGCAGGGCAAACACTGAAGCTTTCTTT.

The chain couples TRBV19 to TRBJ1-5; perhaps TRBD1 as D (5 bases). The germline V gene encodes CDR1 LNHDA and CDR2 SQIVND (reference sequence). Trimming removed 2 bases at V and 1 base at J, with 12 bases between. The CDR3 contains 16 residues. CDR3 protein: CASSIPTRGSNQPQHF. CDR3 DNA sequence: TGTGCCAGTAGTATACCCACAAGGGGAAGCAATCAGCCCCAGCATTTT.

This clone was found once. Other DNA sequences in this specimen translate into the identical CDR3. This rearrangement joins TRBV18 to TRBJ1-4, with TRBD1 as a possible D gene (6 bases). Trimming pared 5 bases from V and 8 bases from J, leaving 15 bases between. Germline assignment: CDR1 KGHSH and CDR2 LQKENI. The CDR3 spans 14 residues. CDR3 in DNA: TGTGCCAGCTCATTGGACAGCCAGGGAGAAAAACTGTTTTTT. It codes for CASSLDSQGEKLFF.

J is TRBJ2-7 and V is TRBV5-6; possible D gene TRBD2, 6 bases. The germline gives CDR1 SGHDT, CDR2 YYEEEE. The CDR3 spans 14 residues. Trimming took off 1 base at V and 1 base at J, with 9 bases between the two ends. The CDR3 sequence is CASSLIRGSYEQYF. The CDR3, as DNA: TGTGCCAGCAGCTTGATTCGGGGGTCCTACGAGCAGTACTTC.

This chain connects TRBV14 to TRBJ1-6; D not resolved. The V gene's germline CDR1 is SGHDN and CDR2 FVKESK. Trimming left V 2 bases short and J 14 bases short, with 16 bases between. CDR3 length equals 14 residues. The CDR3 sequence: CASSQLARRGTLHF. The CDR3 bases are TGTGCCAGCAGCCAACTAGCCAGACGGGGTACCCTCCACTTT.

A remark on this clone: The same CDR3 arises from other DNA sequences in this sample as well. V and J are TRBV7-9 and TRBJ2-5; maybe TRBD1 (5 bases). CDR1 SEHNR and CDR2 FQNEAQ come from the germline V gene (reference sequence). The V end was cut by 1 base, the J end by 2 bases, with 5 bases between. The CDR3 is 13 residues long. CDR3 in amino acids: CASSLGQQETQYF. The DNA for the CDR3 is TGTGCCAGCAGCTTAGGACAGCAAGAGACCCAGTACTTC.

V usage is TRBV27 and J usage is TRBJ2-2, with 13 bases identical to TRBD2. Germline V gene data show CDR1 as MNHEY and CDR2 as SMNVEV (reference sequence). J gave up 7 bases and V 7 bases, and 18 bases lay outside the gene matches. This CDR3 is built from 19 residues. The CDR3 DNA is TGTGCCAGCACCGAATCGGGGACTAGCGGGGTCCTGGTTCACGGGGAGCTGTTTTTT. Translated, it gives CASTESGTSGVLVHGELFF.

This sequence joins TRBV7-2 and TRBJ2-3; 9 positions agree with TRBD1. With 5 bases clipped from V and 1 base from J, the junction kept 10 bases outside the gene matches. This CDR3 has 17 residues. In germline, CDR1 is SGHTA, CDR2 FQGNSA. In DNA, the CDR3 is TGTGCCAGCAGCACACAGGGGGCGGGGGCCCGCACAGATACGCAGTATTTT. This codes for CASSTQGAGARTDTQYF.

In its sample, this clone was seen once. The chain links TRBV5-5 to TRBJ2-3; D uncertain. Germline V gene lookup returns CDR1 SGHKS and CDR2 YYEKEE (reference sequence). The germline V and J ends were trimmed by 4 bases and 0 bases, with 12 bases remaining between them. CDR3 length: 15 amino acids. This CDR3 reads CASSKIGKSTDTQYF. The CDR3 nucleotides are TGTGCCAGCAGCAAGATCGGTAAGAGCACAGATACGCAGTATTTT.

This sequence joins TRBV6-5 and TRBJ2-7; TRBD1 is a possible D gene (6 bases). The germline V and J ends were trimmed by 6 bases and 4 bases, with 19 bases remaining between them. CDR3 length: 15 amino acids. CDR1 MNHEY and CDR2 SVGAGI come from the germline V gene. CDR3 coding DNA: TGTGCCAGCAGGAGTCGGTCAGGGGCGGTTTACGAGCAGTACTTC. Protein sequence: CASRSRSGAVYEQYF.

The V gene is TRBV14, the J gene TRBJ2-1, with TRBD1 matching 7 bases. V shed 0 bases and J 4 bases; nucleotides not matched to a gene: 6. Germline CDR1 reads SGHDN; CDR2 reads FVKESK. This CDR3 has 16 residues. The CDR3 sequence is CASSQDRGTRYNEQFF. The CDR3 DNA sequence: TGTGCCAGCAGCCAAGACAGGGGGACAAGATACAATGAGCAGTTCTTC.

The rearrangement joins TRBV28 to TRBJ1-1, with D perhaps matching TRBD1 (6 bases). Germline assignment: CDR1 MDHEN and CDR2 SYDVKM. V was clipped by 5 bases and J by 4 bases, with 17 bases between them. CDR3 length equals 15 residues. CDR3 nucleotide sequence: TGTGCCAGCAGTGGCAACAGGGTCGGTGGCACTGAAGCTTTCTTT. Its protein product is CASSGNRVGGTEAFF.

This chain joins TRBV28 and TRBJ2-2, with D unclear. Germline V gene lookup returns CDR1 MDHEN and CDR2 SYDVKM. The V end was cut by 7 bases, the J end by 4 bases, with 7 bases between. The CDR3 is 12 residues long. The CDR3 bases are TGTGCCAGCACGCGTGGCACCGGGGAGCTGTTTTTT. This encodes CASTRGTGELFF. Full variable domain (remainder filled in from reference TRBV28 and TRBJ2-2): DVKVTQSSRYLVKRTGEKVFLECVQDMDHENMFWYRQDPGLGLRLIYFSYDVKMKEKGDIPEGYSVSREKKERFSLILESASTNQTSMYLCASTRGTGELFFGEGSRLTVL.

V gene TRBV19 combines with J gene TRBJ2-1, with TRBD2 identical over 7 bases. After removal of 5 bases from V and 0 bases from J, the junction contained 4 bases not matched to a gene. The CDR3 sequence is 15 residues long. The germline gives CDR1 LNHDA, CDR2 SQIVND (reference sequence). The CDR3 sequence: CASSSTSVSYNEQFF. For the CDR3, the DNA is TGTGCCAGTAGTTCAACTAGCGTCTCCTACAATGAGCAGTTCTTC.

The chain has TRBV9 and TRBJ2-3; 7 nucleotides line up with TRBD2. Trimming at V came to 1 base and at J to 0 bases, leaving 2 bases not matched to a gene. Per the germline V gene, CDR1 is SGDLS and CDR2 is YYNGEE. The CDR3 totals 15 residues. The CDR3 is CASSVLSGSTDTQYF. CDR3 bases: TGTGCCAGCAGCGTACTTAGCGGGAGCACAGATACGCAGTATTTT.

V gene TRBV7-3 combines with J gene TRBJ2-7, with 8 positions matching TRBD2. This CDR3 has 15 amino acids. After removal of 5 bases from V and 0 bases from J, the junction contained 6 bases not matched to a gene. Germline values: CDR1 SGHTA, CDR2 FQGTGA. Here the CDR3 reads CASSREGGGSYEQYF. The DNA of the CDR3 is TGTGCCAGCAGCCGGGAGGGAGGGGGCTCCTACGAGCAGTACTTC.